Listed here are 9 T cell receptor beta chains from one sample, sequenced in a study of T cell repertoires in ileal Crohn's disease. This table comes from immunoSEQ multiplex PCR, and its TCRdb copy is limited to in-frame clones, with some not included. The sample shows 5,500 to 8,500 clones, roughly 84% of them seen only once. Sequencing was performed on ileal tissue. Receptors were obtained from an adult with Crohn's disease.

The gene calls are TRBV5-1 and TRBJ1-1; D perhaps matches TRBD1 (5 bases). The CDR3 totals 14 residues. The germline V and J ends were trimmed by 0 bases and 4 bases, with 10 bases remaining between them. In germline, CDR1 is SGHRS, CDR2 YFSETQ. For the CDR3, the DNA is TGCGCCAGCAGCTTGGCCGGGGGGGGCACTGAAGCTTTCTTT. Residues: CASSLAGGGTEAFF.

CDR3 bases: TGTGCCAGCAGTTCGGCGGGATCAGGCGAGCAGTACTTC. It codes for CASSSAGSGEQYF. J is TRBJ2-7 and V is TRBV6-5; TRBD2 is a possible D gene (6 bases). The CDR3 contains 13 residues. Germline loops: CDR1 MNHEY, CDR2 SVGAGI. V lost 4 bases and J 6 bases, leaving 13 bases between the germline ends.

The V gene is TRBV5-4, the J gene TRBJ1-1; D gene unclear. The V gene lost 0 bases and the J gene lost 4 bases, with 4 bases spanning the gap. This CDR3 spans 12 amino acids. Germline V lookup: CDR1 SGHNT, CDR2 YYREEE (reference sequence). The CDR3 spells CASSLGATEAFF. The CDR3 region has the DNA TGTGCCAGCAGCTTGGGGGCCACTGAAGCTTTCTTT.

CDR3 nucleotides: TGTGCCAGTAGTATAGCGCAGGGCTACGAGCAGTACTTC. This sequence encodes CASSIAQGYEQYF. The chain carries TRBV19 and TRBJ2-7, with D possibly being TRBD1 (5 bases). Trimming shortened V by 1 base and J by 3 bases, and 7 bases separated the two germline ends. In germline, CDR1 is LNHDA, CDR2 SQIVND (reference sequence). The CDR3 contains 13 residues.

This chain links TRBV6-5 with TRBJ2-1, with TRBD1 identical over 7 bases. This CDR3 has 15 residues. From germline, CDR1 is MNHEY and CDR2 SVGAGI. Trimming took 5 bases from V and 4 from J; bases not matched to a gene: 8. DNA of the CDR3: TGTGCCAGCAGTATCAGGGGGTTAGGTTACAATGAGCAGTTCTTC. This gives the protein CASSIRGLGYNEQFF.

This chain joins TRBV7-9 and TRBJ2-2; D is possibly TRBD1 (6 bases). Deletions cut 0 bases from V and 4 bases from J, with 6 bases between. The germline CDR1 and CDR2 sequences are SEHNR and FQNEAQ (reference sequence). This CDR3 is built from 14 residues. CDR3 in amino acids: CASSLARGTGELFF. The CDR3 bases are TGTGCCAGCAGCTTAGCCAGGGGCACCGGGGAGCTGTTTTTT.

The J gene is TRBJ2-7, the V gene TRBV6-5; 13 nucleotides agree with TRBD2. The DNA end is a closer match to TRBJ2-5, so the J assignment may be wrong. The CDR3 consists of 16 residues. Germline loops: CDR1 MNHEY, CDR2 SVGAGI. The CDR3 nucleotides are TGTGCCAGCAGTTTCGGACTAGCGGGAGTGGTCGAGACCCAGTACTTC. Translation gives CASSFGLAGVVETQYF.

The CDR3 loop is CASSRGNDGTGYTF. The CDR3 coding sequence is TGTGCCAGCAGCCGGGGGAACGACGGAACTGGCTACACCTTC. This rearrangement joins TRBV5-4 to TRBJ1-2; TRBD1 might be the D (5 bases). Trimming removed 4 bases from V and 7 bases from J, with 17 bases in between. In germline, CDR1 is SGHNT, CDR2 YYREEE (reference sequence). This CDR3 is 14 amino acids long.

The genes are TRBV6-5 and TRBJ1-1; 8 nucleotides agree with TRBD1. CDR3 size: 12 residues. J gave up 7 bases and V 6 bases, and 4 bases lay outside the gene matches. CDR1 is MNHEY, CDR2 SVGAGI, per germline. The CDR3 region is CASREQGGEAFF. As DNA, the CDR3 is TGTGCCAGCAGGGAACAGGGGGGTGAAGCTTTCTTT.